Following are 21 T cell receptor beta chains from one sample sequenced in a study of T cell clonality in common variable immunodeficiency. Measured with immunoSEQ multiplex PCR; TCRdb has only the in-frame clones, and not every one. The sample is made up of more than 20,000 clones, none counted only once. Overall study results and limits: Fewer deletions and N-nucleotide insertions were reportedly seen in common variable immunodeficiency TCR beta sequences.

No antigen is known for these receptors. The sequencing input was peripheral blood mononuclear cells. These receptors all come from a human donor with common variable immunodeficiency.

At least ten counts were recorded for this clone. The sequenced fragment ends 3 residues before the CDR3 boundary, so the rest is inferred from the germline J gene. The gene calls are TRBV30 and TRBJ1-6; D may be TRBD1 (6 bases). CDR3 size: 14 residues. Germline CDR1 is GTSNPN and CDR2 is SVGIG (reference sequence). V was trimmed by 4 bases and J by 8 bases, leaving 15 bases between them. Here the CDR3 reads CAWTQGNYHSPLHF. The part of the CDR3 DNA that was read is TGTGCCTGGACACAGGGAAATTATCATTCACCC.

This clone was detected many times. The read ends 3 residues before the CDR3 terminus; that terminus is restored from the germline J gene. V and J are TRBV5-1 and TRBJ2-1; tentative D call: TRBD1 (5 bases). Germline loops: CDR1 SGHRS, CDR2 YFSETQ. The CDR3 loop spans 13 amino acids. V lost 2 bases to trimming and J lost 6 bases, with 9 bases between them. The sequenced part of the CDR3 DNA is TGCGCCAGCAGCTTTTTAGGGGTCAATGAG. It specifies CASSFLGVNE. In full, the CDR3 reads CASSFLGVNEQFF.

At least ten counts were recorded for this clone. The sequenced fragment ends 3 residues before the CDR3 boundary, so the rest is inferred from the germline J gene. The chain employs TRBV5-5 and TRBJ2-1; tentatively, D is TRBD2 (5 bases). Trimming shortened V by 1 base and J by 8 bases, and 10 bases separated the two germline ends. CDR1 and CDR2 (germline): SGHKS, YYEKEE (reference sequence). This CDR3 has 13 amino acids. Partial CDR3 DNA: TGTGCCAGCAGCTTGCCCCGGCGGGATGAG. It translates to CASSLPRRDE. The full CDR3 sequence reads CASSLPRRDEQFF.

This clone was seen at least ten times. The CDR3 extends 3 residues past the end of the read, so its final part is completed from the germline J gene. The rearrangement links TRBV30 to TRBJ1-6; 7 nucleotides agree with TRBD1. V was pared by 3 bases and J by 6 bases, with 8 bases of the junction left unmatched. Germline V CDR1 and CDR2: GTSNPN, SVGIG (reference sequence). This CDR3 has 15 residues. CDR3 region: CAWRLLGQLNSPLHF. The DNA read from the CDR3 is TGTGCCTGGAGATTATTGGGACAGCTTAATTCACCC.

This clone was picked up many times. The read ends 3 residues early relative to the CDR3; the germline J gene fills the gap. The chain joins TRBV4-1 to TRBJ2-1; the match to TRBD2 covers 10 bases. This CDR3 spans 18 amino acids. J lost 4 bases, V lost 3 bases, and 12 bases had no gene match. Germline assignment: CDR1 MGHRA and CDR2 YSYEKL. The part of the CDR3 DNA that was read is TGCGCCAGCAGCCACCCGGCGGGGCTAGCGGGGGAGTACAATGAG. The encoded protein is CASSHPAGLAGEYNE. The CDR3 as a whole reads CASSHPAGLAGEYNEQFF.

This clone has a count of ten or more. From the germline J gene comes the end of the CDR3, since the read stops 3 residues before it. The chain is built from TRBV29-1 and TRBJ1-1; TRBD1 matches 9 bases. This CDR3 is built from 13 residues. Germline V lookup: CDR1 SQVTM, CDR2 ANQGSEA. Trimming at V came to 6 bases and at J to 7 bases, leaving 9 bases not matched to a gene. The part of the CDR3 DNA that was read is TGCAGCGTGGAACGGGACAGGGAAGATGAA. Translating it yields CSVERDREDE. The whole CDR3 sequence is CSVERDREDEAFF.

This clone showed up many times. The read finishes 3 residues shy of the CDR3 end, and the germline J gene is used to complete it. The rearrangement links TRBV20-1 to TRBJ2-7; 8 bases are shared with TRBD1. Germline V CDR1 and CDR2: DFQATT, SNEGSKA (reference sequence). There are 14 residues in the CDR3. The V gene end was trimmed by 5 bases and the J gene end by 4 bases; junction bases not matched to a gene: 10. CDR3 DNA, as far as it was read: TGCAGTGCTGACCGGGACAGGCTTGGGTACGAG. As protein: CSADRDRLGYE. The entire CDR3 protein is CSADRDRLGYEQYF.

This clone was seen more than once but under ten times. The read finishes 3 residues shy of the CDR3 end, and the germline J gene is used to complete it. Additional DNA sequences in this sample encode the identical CDR3. The chain combines TRBV7-2 with TRBJ1-5, with D possibly being TRBD1 (6 bases). This CDR3 comprises 14 residues. The V gene lost 1 base and the J gene lost 7 bases, with 11 bases spanning the gap. In germline, CDR1 is SGHTA, CDR2 FQGNSA. The CDR3 is CASSLVGAGQPQHF. CDR3 DNA, as far as it was read: TGTGCCAGCAGCTTAGTGGGGGCCGGGCAGCCC.

This clone occurred many times. The read ends 3 residues shy of where the CDR3 ends; the end is completed using the germline J gene. The chain combines TRBV7-9 with TRBJ2-7; TRBD1 agrees at 7 bases. Germline V CDR1 and CDR2: SEHNR, FQNEAQ (reference sequence). Losses at the gene ends were 1 base for V and 3 bases for J; bases not matched to a gene: 3. The CDR3 runs 14 residues. This chain's CDR3 is CASSLETGSYEQYF. CDR3 bases read: TGTGCCAGCAGCTTAGAGACAGGGAGCTACGAG.

In this sample, this clone turned up many times. The read terminates 3 residues before the CDR3 end, so the remaining end is supplied by the germline J gene. This chain uses TRBV5-4 with TRBJ1-3; no clear D. The CDR3 length is 13 residues. CDR1 and CDR2 (germline): SGHNT, YYREEE (reference sequence). Trimming pared 4 bases from V and 1 base from J, leaving 6 bases between. CDR3 DNA (partial): TGTGCCAGCAGCGGAGGGTCTGGAAACACC. Translation gives CASSGGSGNT. The CDR3 in full is CASSGGSGNTIYF.

This clone was found many times. The read halts 3 residues ahead of the CDR3 end, with the missing end drawn from the germline J gene. The chain recombines TRBV2 with TRBJ2-2, with 9 positions matching TRBD1. The length of the CDR3 is 16 residues. CDR1 SNHLY and CDR2 FYNNEI come from the germline V gene. The V segment lost 1 base and the J segment 1 base; nucleotides outside the gene matches: 1. The CDR3 here is CASSEGGQGNTGELFF. The part of the CDR3 DNA that was read is TGTGCCAGCAGTGAAGGGGGACAGGGGAACACCGGGGAG.

This clone was recorded at least ten times. The read terminates 3 residues ahead of where the CDR3 ends, so the germline J gene completes it. This sequence joins TRBV14 and TRBJ1-6, with TRBD1 matching 7 bases. Per the germline V gene, CDR1 is SGHDN and CDR2 is FVKESK. The V gene end was trimmed by 6 bases and the J gene end by 6 bases; junction bases not matched to a gene: 2. The CDR3 loop spans 13 amino acids. The DNA read from the CDR3 is TGTGCCAGCAGACACAGGGGTAATTCACCC. Protein: CASRHRGNSP. The whole CDR3 sequence is CASRHRGNSPLHF.

This clone was recorded many times. CDR3 amino acids: CSAREDRGEQFF. CDR3 DNA (partial): TGCAGTGCTAGAGAGGACAGGGGTGAG. V is TRBV20-1 and J is TRBJ2-1; 9 positions match TRBD1. The sequence runs out 3 residues before the end of the CDR3; the remainder is reconstructed from the germline J gene. From germline, CDR1 is DFQATT and CDR2 SNEGSKA (reference sequence). Germline trimming cut 0 bases from V and 9 bases from J; bases unmatched to any gene: 0. The CDR3 runs 12 residues.

This clone has at least ten counts. The read ends 3 residues before the CDR3 terminus; that terminus is restored from the germline J gene. The V and J genes are TRBV7-2 and TRBJ2-3; no definite D call. CDR1 is SGHTA and CDR2 is FQGNSA in the germline V gene. The V gene lost 5 bases and the J gene lost 2 bases, with 11 bases spanning the gap. The CDR3 runs 14 residues. CDR3 DNA, as far as it was read: TGTGCCAGCAGCCCCGGGTCGCTCACAGATACG. This translates into CASSPGSLTDT. The complete CDR3 protein is CASSPGSLTDTQYF.

This clone was seen at least ten times. The CDR3 is cut off 3 residues early in the read; its end comes from the germline J gene. The chain carries TRBV27 and TRBJ1-6, with a possible D match to TRBD1 (5 bases). There are 13 residues in the CDR3. V was clipped by 3 bases and J by 8 bases, with 8 bases between them. Germline V CDR1 and CDR2: MNHEY, SMNVEV (reference sequence). The CDR3: CASSFSTDSPLHF. CDR3 bases read: TGTGCCAGCAGTTTTTCGACAGATTCACCC.

In this sample, this clone turned up many times. CDR3: CASSLSGTGGGEQYF. The CDR3 bases that were read are TGCGCCAGCAGCTTGTCCGGGACAGGGGGCGGCGAG. The rearrangement joins TRBV5-1 to TRBJ2-7; 12 bases line up with TRBD1. The read ends 3 residues before the CDR3 terminus; that terminus is restored from the germline J gene. Germline values: CDR1 SGHRS, CDR2 YFSETQ. V lost 1 base and J lost 6; bases outside the gene matches: 5. There are 15 residues in the CDR3.

This clone was recorded many times. From the germline J gene comes the end of the CDR3, since the read stops 3 residues before it. V usage is TRBV19 and J usage is TRBJ1-5; weak D call: TRBD1 (5 bases). CDR1 and CDR2 (germline): LNHDA, SQIVND (reference sequence). The V end lost 0 bases, the J end lost 4 bases, and 10 bases lay between the germline ends. The CDR3 runs to 15 residues. The CDR3 sequence: CASSIDGGTNQPQHF. CDR3 bases read: TGTGCCAGTAGTATAGATGGGGGGACGAATCAGCCC.

This clone was seen at least ten times. The read comes to an end 3 residues before the CDR3 does, leaving the germline J gene to fill in the end. The chain carries TRBV6-2 or TRBV6-3 and TRBJ2-2; D might be TRBD2 (5 bases). Trimming took off 2 bases at V and 0 bases at J, with 10 bases between the two ends. The CDR3 is made up of 16 amino acids. Germline V CDR1 and CDR2: MNHEY, SVGEGT. Incomplete CDR3 DNA: TGTGCCAGCAGTTACAGAGGGTGGGCGAACACCGGGGAG. Residues: CASSYRGWANTGE. The complete CDR3 protein is CASSYRGWANTGELFF.

The sample holds many counts of this clone. The part of the CDR3 DNA that was read is TGCAGCGTTGTTGAGGGGGCAAATGAG. Translating it yields CSVVEGANE. The CDR3, in full, reads CSVVEGANEQFF. The chain recombines TRBV29-1 with TRBJ2-1; 7 nucleotides line up with TRBD1. Sequencing ends 3 residues short of the CDR3 end; the germline J gene provides the rest. The CDR3 has 12 amino acids. Germline-derived CDR1 and CDR2 are SQVTM and ANQGSEA. V gave up 4 bases and J gave up 7 bases; unmatched junction bases: 4.

Points on this clone: A much bigger clone sits one base away, suggesting this may be a read error. Read data end 3 residues before the CDR3 end; the end is taken from the germline J gene. The chain recombines TRBV5-1 with TRBJ2-7, with 8 positions matching TRBD1. Trimming cost V 4 bases and J 6 bases; bases outside gene matches: 6. Per germline, CDR1 SGHRS and CDR2 YFSETQ. This CDR3 contains 13 residues. The DNA read from the CDR3 is TGCGCCAGCAGCGCCCTCACAGGGGGCGAG. Its translation is CASSALTGGE. In full, the CDR3 reads CASSALTGGEQYF.

This clone was picked up many times. CDR3 sequence: CASSNGTGGEKLFF. The part of the CDR3 DNA that was read is TGCGCCAGCAGCAACGGGACAGGTGGAGAAAAA. V usage is TRBV5-1 and J usage is TRBJ1-4, with TRBD1 matching 8 bases. The DNA ends 3 residues before the CDR3 does, and the rest of the CDR3 is filled in from the germline J gene. Germline V gives CDR1 SGHRS, CDR2 YFSETQ. The CDR3 loop spans 14 amino acids. V was pared by 4 bases and J by 8 bases, with 7 bases of the junction left unmatched.